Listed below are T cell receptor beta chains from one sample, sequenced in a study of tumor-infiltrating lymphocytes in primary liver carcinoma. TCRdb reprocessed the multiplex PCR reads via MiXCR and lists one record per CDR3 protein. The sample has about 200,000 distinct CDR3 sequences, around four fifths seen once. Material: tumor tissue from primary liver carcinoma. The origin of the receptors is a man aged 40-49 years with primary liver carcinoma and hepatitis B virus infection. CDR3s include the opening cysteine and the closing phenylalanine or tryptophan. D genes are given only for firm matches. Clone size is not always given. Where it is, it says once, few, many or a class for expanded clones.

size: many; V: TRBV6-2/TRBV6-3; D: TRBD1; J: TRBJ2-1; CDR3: CASSYPDRSSYNEQFF; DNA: TGTGCCAGCAGTTACCCGGACAGGAGCTCCTACAATGAGCAGTTCTTC
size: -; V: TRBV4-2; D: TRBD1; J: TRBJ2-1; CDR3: CTNSHAGGQGNNEQFF; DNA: TGTACCAACAGCCACGCCGGGGGACAGGGGAACAATGAACAGTTCTTC
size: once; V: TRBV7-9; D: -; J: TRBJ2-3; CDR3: CASSQGTGADTRYF; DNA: TGTGCCAGCAGCCAGGGGACGGGAGCTGATACGCGGTATTTT
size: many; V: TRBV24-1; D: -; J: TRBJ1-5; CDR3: CATSDSTFASNQPQHF; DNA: TGTGCCACCAGTGACTCGACATTTGCGAGCAATCAGCCCCAGCATTTT
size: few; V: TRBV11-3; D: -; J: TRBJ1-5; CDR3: CVSSLDLGVAQTQHF; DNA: TGTGTCAGCAGCTTAGATTTGGGGGTGGCTCAGACCCAGCATTTT
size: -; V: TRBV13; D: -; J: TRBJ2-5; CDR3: CASSPQPGTPETQYF; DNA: TGTGCCAGCAGTCCCCAGCCCGGGACTCCAGAGACCCAGTACTTC
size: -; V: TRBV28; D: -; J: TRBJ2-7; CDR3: CASCSPGTPRAPEHYF; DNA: TGTGCCAGCTGTTCCCCTGGGACTCCCAGGGCGCCCGAGCATTACTTC
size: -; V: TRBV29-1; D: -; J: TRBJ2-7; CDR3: CSATTSGTGTPYKQYF; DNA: TGCAGCGCCACGACTTCTGGGACCGGCACTCCCTACAAGCAGTACTTC
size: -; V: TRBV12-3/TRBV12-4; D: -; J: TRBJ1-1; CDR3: CANSEGTWDEAFF; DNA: TGTGCCAACAGTGAAGGGACATGGGATGAAGCTTTCTTT
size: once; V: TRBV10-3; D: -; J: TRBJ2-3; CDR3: CAISAGRRCTDTQYF; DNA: TGTGCCATCAGTGCTGGCAGGAGGTGCACAGATACGCAGTATTTT
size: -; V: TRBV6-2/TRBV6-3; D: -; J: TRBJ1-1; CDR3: CGSSKGVVAEAFF; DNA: TGTGGCAGCAGTAAGGGGGTAGTGGCTGAAGCCTTCTTT
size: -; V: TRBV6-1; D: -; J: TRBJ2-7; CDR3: CASIGLVACEEYF; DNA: TGTGCCAGCATCGGATTAGTTGCGTGTGAGGAGTACTTC
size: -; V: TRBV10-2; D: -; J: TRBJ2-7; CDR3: CASSPGTSHEQYF; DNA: TGCGCCAGCAGTCCGGGTACATCCCACGAGCAGTACTTC
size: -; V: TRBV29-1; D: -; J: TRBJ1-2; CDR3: CSLEAEEGVDSYTF; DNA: TGCAGCCTTGAAGCGGAGGAAGGGGTGGATAGCTACACCTTC
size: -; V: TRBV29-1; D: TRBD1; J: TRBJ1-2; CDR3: CSFPPDRDMNGYTF; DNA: TGCAGCTTCCCCCCTGACAGGGACATGAATGGCTACACCTTC
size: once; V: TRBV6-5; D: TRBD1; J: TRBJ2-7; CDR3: CVSRGTGEYEQYF; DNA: TGTGTCAGCAGGGGGACAGGCGAGTATGAGCAGTACTTC
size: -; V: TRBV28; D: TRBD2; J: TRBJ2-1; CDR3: CASSRLASYYNEQFF; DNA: TGTGCCAGCAGTCGACTAGCGAGTTACTACAATGAGCAGTTCTTC
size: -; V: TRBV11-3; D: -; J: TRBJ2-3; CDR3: CASSPGTMRSGTDTQCF; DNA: TGTGCCAGCAGCCCCGGGACCATGAGAAGCGGCACAGATACGCAGTGTTTT
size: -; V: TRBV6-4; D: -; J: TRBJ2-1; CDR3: CTSSGDDDYHEQFF; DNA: TGTACCAGCAGTGGAGACGATGACTACCATGAGCAGTTCTTC
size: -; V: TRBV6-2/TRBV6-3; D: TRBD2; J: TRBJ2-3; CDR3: CASSYSGREADTHYF; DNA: TGTGCCAGCAGTTATAGCGGGAGGGAAGCAGATACGCATTATTTT
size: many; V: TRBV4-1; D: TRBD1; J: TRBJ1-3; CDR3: CASSQGGQPSGNTIYF; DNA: TGCGCCAGCAGTCAAGGGGGACAGCCCTCTGGAAACACCATATATTTT
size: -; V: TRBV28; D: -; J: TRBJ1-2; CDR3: CPSSLAQGKGYGYTF; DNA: TGTCCCAGCAGTTTAGCACAGGGCAAGGGCTATGGCTACACCTTC
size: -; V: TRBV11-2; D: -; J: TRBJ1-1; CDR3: CASRRGRNTEVFF; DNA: TGTGCCAGCAGGAGGGGACGGAACACTGAAGTTTTCTTC
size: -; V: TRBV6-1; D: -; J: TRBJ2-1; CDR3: CASNESSGAPRGDEQFF; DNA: TGTGCCAGCAATGAAAGTTCCGGGGCGCCGAGAGGCGATGAGCAGTTCTTC
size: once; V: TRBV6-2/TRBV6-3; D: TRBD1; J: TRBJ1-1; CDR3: CASNEQGARNTEAFF; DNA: TGTGCCAGCAATGAACAGGGGGCGAGGAACACTGAAGCTTTCTTT
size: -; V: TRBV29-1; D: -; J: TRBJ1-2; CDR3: CIVATDGYYGYIF; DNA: TGCATCGTTGCCACGGACGGATACTATGGCTACATCTTC
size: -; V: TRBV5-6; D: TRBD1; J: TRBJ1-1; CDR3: CVSSPGTGGSLNTEAFF; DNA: TGTGTCAGCAGCCCCGGGACAGGGGGCAGCCTGAACACTGAAGCTTTCTTT